In this sample, the clone carrying this T cell receptor beta chain turned up once. What it recognizes is unknown. Produced via immunoSEQ multiplex PCR; TCRdb's table is partial and in-frame only. In the table there are approximately 160,000 clones, roughly nine tenths of which are singletons. V was clipped by 4 bases and J by 1 base, with 14 bases between them. Germline V CDR1 and CDR2: SGDLS, YYNGEE. The CDR3 extends over 16 amino acids. This entry is derived from a study of cytomegalovirus exposure and HLA in healthy donors. Study-wide points: Listed as cytomegalovirus-associated were 150 to 200 TCR beta chains.

J is TRBJ2-2 and V is TRBV9; possible D gene TRBD1, 6 bases. The receptor comes from a woman aged 25 to 39 in good health and CMV-seronegative. The sample consisted of PBMCs. This CDR3 is CASSSPRTENTGELFF. The CDR3 nucleotides are TGTGCCAGCAGCAGTCCCCGGACAGAGAACACCGGGGAGCTGTTTTTT.